Presented here are 2 T cell receptor beta chains from one specimen sequenced in a study of blood T cell repertoires in COVID-19. The table came from immunoSEQ multiplex PCR; TCRdb's copy has only in-frame clones and leaves some out. The data show hundreds of thousands of clones, with 85% to 90% seen just once and 11% held by the top ten. The sequencing sample was made of peripheral blood. The receptor set was obtained from a young woman with COVID-19, enrolled during active disease.

The chain recombines TRBV24-1 with TRBJ2-5; 11 nucleotides agree with TRBD2. Germline CDR1 KGHDR, CDR2 SFDVKD. V lost 7 bases to trimming and J lost 7 bases; unmatched junction nucleotides: 4. This CDR3 has 13 residues. The chain's CDR3 is CATSDTSGGTQYF. The CDR3 DNA reads TGTGCCACCAGCGATACTAGCGGGGGGACCCAGTACTTC.

V gene TRBV5-4 combines with J gene TRBJ1-2, with 8 positions matching TRBD1. Germline trimming cut 4 bases from V and 0 bases from J; bases unmatched to any gene: 5. The V gene's germline CDR1 is SGHNT and CDR2 YYREEE (reference sequence). The CDR3 is 15 residues long. The CDR3 DNA is TGTGCCAGCAGCCGCGACAGGGGAGCTAACTATGGCTACACCTTC. Encoded protein: CASSRDRGANYGYTF.